These T cell receptor beta chains were read from a single sample in a study of CD8 T cells in Susac syndrome. Each CDR3 protein gets one entry after TCRdb re-called the immunoSEQ multiplex PCR reads with MiXCR. Among 90,000 to 110,000 distinct CDR3 sequences, roughly 95% were seen once, and the ten largest hold 0.09% to 0.1%. The sequencing sample was made of CD4+ T cells from PBMCs. The source of these receptors is a human donor in good health. Each CDR3 is given with its conserved first and last residue. Each record gives: V gene, CDR3 length, CDR3 protein.

>TRBV2|15
CASSESFLAKNIQYF
>TRBV5-1|16
CASSLDLGQGITEAFF
>TRBV6-5|12
CASSYSGVTQYF
>TRBV2|13
CASSESGTGELFF
>TRBV20-1|14
CSARAETSMYEQYF
>TRBV14|15
CASSPLGGTNTEAFF
>TRBV14|18
CASSQGRLGWGMNTEAFF
>TRBV6-5|13
CASKNDRATEAFF
>TRBV2|11
CASSVLETQYF
>TRBV20-1|15
CSARDPRDSYNEQFF
>TRBV5-1|15
CASSLGRADWDIQYF
>TRBV27|15
CASSSRPGRSTEAFF
>TRBV28|13
CASSLVRRDGYTF
>TRBV28|11
CASTSNYGYTF
>TRBV5-1|15
CASSPGTPGDQPQHF
>TRBV12-3/TRBV12-4|16
CASSLHTGTGVAEQYF
>TRBV19|13
CASVIGQQETQYF
>TRBV6-2/TRBV6-3|15
CASIRQGGYTGELFF
>TRBV5-1|16
CASSLALGGTGETQYF
>TRBV6-2/TRBV6-3|15
CASRKTGQGGETQYF
>TRBV29-1|15
CSVEGPGGSKTEAFF
>TRBV18|12
CASSLLGGEQYF
>TRBV30|14
CAWSGHLGGEKLFF
>TRBV27|15
CASSLSTRGGTEAFF
>TRBV7-2|15
CASSFAAGGGDTQYF
>TRBV2|15
CASSLRDGLAYEQYF
>TRBV27|13
CASSRREKETQYF
>TRBV7-9|15
CASSFVTGRTDTQYF
>TRBV14|15
CASSQEGRGRREAFF
>TRBV6-2/TRBV6-3|14
CASSPGFNTGELFF
>TRBV4-3|17
CASSQDNRVLAQETQYF
>TRBV28|16
CASSFVDGQGGETQYF
>TRBV20-1|21
CSARDSKSVSRLAGNTGELFF
>TRBV7-2|13
CASSLRGGLEQYF
>TRBV4-1|13
CASSQGVGETQYF
>TRBV20-1|13
CSAGTGGLETQYF
>TRBV6-5|12
CASSQNNSPLHF
>TRBV5-1|12
CASSNRGETQYF
>TRBV11-2|12
CASSPEAYEQYF
>TRBV25-1|14
CASSRTGEGNEQFF
>TRBV20-1|12
CSAKSGSLEQFF
>TRBV29-1|13
CSVVGDRANEQYF
>TRBV12-3/TRBV12-4|14
CASSFSGGAGEQFF
>TRBV12-3/TRBV12-4|16
CASSLGRPSGANVLTF
>TRBV5-1|17
CASSFPRDKGAPFEAFF
>TRBV9|15
CASSVGPLGSYIQYF
>TRBV28|15
CASSRGEIRAYEQYF
>TRBV12-3/TRBV12-4|13
CASSLGLAREQYF
>TRBV3-1|15
CASSPQPRGDQPQHF